This paragraph reports one TCR beta chain. The antigen remains undetermined. The germline V and J ends were trimmed by 6 bases and 4 bases, with 13 bases remaining between them. The germline V gene encodes CDR1 MNHEY and CDR2 SMNVEV (reference sequence). This CDR3 has 14 residues. The data stem from a study of chemoradiotherapy in HPV16-positive cancers. Overall study findings and caveats: For HPV16-positive patients, expanding HPV-responsive T cells associated with longer recurrence-free survival. Functional assays defining HPV-specific T cells used only two HPV16-positive patients.

The data were produced by immunoSEQ multiplex PCR, yet TCRdb's version contains in-frame clones alone and is incomplete. Of 10,000 to 15,000 clones listed, roughly 80% are singletons. The chain combines TRBV27 with TRBJ2-1; D is undetermined. This clonotype originated in a human donor with HPV-associated anogenital cancer. Sampling was conducted from a patient who underwent chemoradiotherapy. Written as DNA, the CDR3 is TGTGCCAGCAGACAAAGGGTAGGTTACAATGAGCAGTTCTTC. Translation gives CASRQRVGYNEQFF.